A single sample is the source of the 16 T cell receptor beta chains below, sequenced in a study of CD8+ T cells in alopecia areata listed by TCRdb under 2018. Library preparation used the immunoSEQ multiplex PCR assay. To provide template for TCR sequencing, every sample had RNA extracted and reverse transcribed into cDNA. Here the immuneACCESS table is served through TCRdb, limited to in-frame sequences with V and J called. Missing clones are a known gap in these copies; in checked studies unresolved V genes cover under half, and the rest lacks a known reason. For this sample there are roughly 150,000 clones; around 47% appear just once. The ten top clones hold over 5.5% of the sample. Source material: CD4+ T cells sorted from blood. Every receptor here comes from a human donor with alopecia areata.

This clone was seen a handful of times. The chain recombines TRBV4-1 with TRBJ2-2; D might be TRBD1 (6 bases). The CDR3 covers 14 residues. Germline V lookup: CDR1 MGHRA, CDR2 YSYEKL. V was shortened by 0 bases and J by 7 bases, with 9 bases between the two germline ends. CDR3 loop: CASSQDSGVGELFF. In DNA form, the CDR3 reads TGCGCCAGCAGCCAAGATTCAGGGGTCGGGGAGCTGTTTTTT.

This chain connects TRBV29-1 to TRBJ1-1; D is perhaps TRBD1 (6 bases). The CDR3 extends over 15 amino acids. Germline CDR1 is SQVTM and CDR2 is ANQGSEA. Trimming stripped 4 bases from V and 2 bases from J, with 17 bases between. Here the CDR3 DNA reads TGCAGCGTTGTAAAGGGGGGGACGGTCAACACTGAAGCTTTCTTT. Translating gives CSVVKGGTVNTEAFF.

The V call is TRBV29-1, the J call TRBJ2-7; D remains unclear. V lost 1 base and J 2 bases, leaving 12 bases between the germline ends. The germline V gene has CDR1 SQVTM and CDR2 ANQGSEA. This CDR3 region has 14 residues. The CDR3 bases are TGCAGCGTTGAAGGGCTCGGCAGTCCCTACGAGCAGTACTTC. This codes for CSVEGLGSPYEQYF.

The rearrangement uses TRBV16 and TRBJ1-2, with D unresolved. The V and J ends lost 0 bases and 6 bases respectively, with 5 bases between them. The CDR3 extends over 12 amino acids. Germline CDR1 reads KGHSY; CDR2 reads FQNENV. The DNA for the CDR3 is TGTGCCAGCAGCCAATCTCGGGATGGCTACACCTTC. Encoded protein: CASSQSRDGYTF.

In its sample, this clone was seen a few times. The gene calls are TRBV7-3 and TRBJ2-6; D is undetermined. The CDR3 is 16 residues long. Trimming removed 0 bases at V and 1 base at J, with 7 bases between. CDR1 is SGHTA and CDR2 is FQGTGA in the germline V gene. The CDR3 region is CASSLTMGSGANVLTF. For the CDR3, the DNA is TGTGCCAGCAGCTTAACGATGGGATCTGGGGCCAACGTCCTGACTTTC.

The chain uses TRBV28 and TRBJ2-5; no firm D call. Germline CDR1 reads MDHEN; CDR2 reads SYDVKM. This CDR3 has 16 amino acids. V lost 5 bases and J 2 bases, leaving 18 bases between the germline ends. This chain's CDR3 is CASSTMMLPAQETQYF. The CDR3 DNA is TGTGCCAGCAGTACCATGATGTTACCAGCGCAAGAGACCCAGTACTTC.

This clone was counted only a few times. The rearrangement uses TRBV18 and TRBJ1-2; D unresolved. The CDR3 is 11 residues long. V lost 3 bases, J lost 8 bases, and 7 bases lay in between. Germline CDR1 KGHSH, CDR2 LQKENI. CDR3 sequence reads: CASSPDKGYTF. Here the CDR3 DNA reads TGTGCCAGCTCACCGGATAAGGGCTACACCTTC.

J is TRBJ1-5 and V is TRBV6-5, with D uncertain. CDR1 is MNHEY and CDR2 is SVGAGI in the germline V gene. V shed 5 bases and J shed 7 bases, with 12 bases lying between them. This CDR3 comprises 13 residues. CDR3 loop: CASSPAQVQPQHF. CDR3 coding DNA: TGTGCCAGCAGTCCCGCTCAGGTACAGCCCCAGCATTTT.

The V gene is TRBV4-1, the J gene TRBJ2-2; 9 positions match TRBD1. Trimming removed 0 bases from V and 7 bases from J; junction bases left unmatched: 12. The germline V gene encodes CDR1 MGHRA and CDR2 YSYEKL. The CDR3 spans 18 residues. The chain's CDR3 is CASSQDLSTGGWFGELFF. The CDR3 coding sequence is TGCGCCAGCAGCCAAGATTTGTCAACAGGGGGCTGGTTCGGGGAGCTGTTTTTT.

The CDR3 DNA reads as TGTGCCAGCAGACCCGACCCCTACGAGCAGTACTTC. Its protein is CASRPDPYEQYF. The gene calls are TRBV2 and TRBJ2-7, with D unresolved. CDR3 length: 12 amino acids. V gave up 6 bases and J gave up 2 bases, with 8 bases separating them. Germline V gives CDR1 SNHLY, CDR2 FYNNEI.

The chain joins TRBV5-1 to TRBJ2-7; 7 bases agree with TRBD1. This CDR3 comprises 14 residues. CDR1 is SGHRS and CDR2 is YFSETQ in the germline V gene. Trimming removed 6 bases from V and 0 bases from J; junction bases left unmatched: 6. DNA of the CDR3: TGCGCCAGCACGGACAGGCTCAGCTCCTACGAGCAGTACTTC. Its translation: CASTDRLSSYEQYF.

This chain links TRBV6-5 with TRBJ2-5; tentatively, D is TRBD2 (5 bases). The CDR3 is 15 residues long. Per germline, CDR1 MNHEY and CDR2 SVGAGI. CDR3 protein: CAPGLRPKYQETQYF. DNA for the CDR3: TGTGCGCCGGGATTACGCCCTAAGTACCAAGAGACCCAGTACTTC.

In its sample, this clone was seen a few times. The chain links TRBV4-1 to TRBJ2-5; 12 nucleotides match TRBD2. The CDR3 has 15 residues. The trim removed 5 bases at V and 4 bases at J, leaving 5 bases unmatched. Germline-derived CDR1 and CDR2 are MGHRA and YSYEKL. DNA of the CDR3: TGCGCCAGCAGCTTGAGACTAGCGGGAGTAGAGACCCAGTACTTC. Its protein product is CASSLRLAGVETQYF.

In nucleotides, the CDR3 is TGTGCCAGCAGTTCACCAAGACTGGGTCAAGAGACCCAGTACTTC. Protein: CASSSPRLGQETQYF. The chain couples TRBV28 to TRBJ2-5; no reliable D call. Germline CDR1 is MDHEN and CDR2 is SYDVKM. V dropped 4 bases and J dropped 2 bases, with 14 bases sitting between them. This CDR3 contains 15 residues.

Concerning this clone itself: This same CDR3 is encoded by further DNA sequences in the sample. The chain uses TRBV30 and TRBJ1-1; 7 bases align to TRBD1. CDR3 length: 13 residues. CDR1 is GTSNPN and CDR2 is SVGIG in the germline V gene (reference sequence). V trimming: 3 bases; J trimming: 0 bases; junction bases outside the gene matches: 1. CDR3 sequence: CAWRGQLNTEAFF. CDR3 nucleotides: TGTGCCTGGAGGGGACAGTTGAACACTGAAGCTTTCTTT.

This rearrangement joins TRBV4-1 to TRBJ2-5, with D uncertain. The germline CDR1 and CDR2 sequences are MGHRA and YSYEKL. The CDR3 has 15 amino acids. V was cut by 0 bases and J by 4 bases, with 12 bases left in between. CDR3 loop: CASSQDIGRRETQYF. CDR3 nucleotides: TGCGCCAGCAGCCAAGATATCGGACGCCGAGAGACCCAGTACTTC.